The rows below give T cell receptor beta chains drawn from one sample of a study of cytotoxic CD8 clonotypes in ibrutinib-treated CLL. This table comes from immunoSEQ multiplex PCR, and its TCRdb copy is limited to in-frame clones, with some not included. The sample lists about 60,000 clones; around 52% were seen once. Specimen: PBMCs, collected at disease progression, from a patient treated with ibrutinib. These receptors were obtained from a human donor with chronic lymphocytic leukemia. CDR3s include the opening cysteine and the closing phenylalanine or tryptophan. D genes are given only for firm matches.

d_gene	v_gene	j_gene	CDR3aa
TRBD1	TRBV28	TRBJ1-5	CASRAGTGGNQPQHF
TRBD2	TRBV5-6	NA	CASSLGLVLYEQYF
NA	TRBV6-5	TRBJ1-1	CATQNPYRSTEAFF
NA	TRBV9	TRBJ2-5	CASSVFGSKETQYF
TRBD1	TRBV7-6	TRBJ1-2	CASSLGTAYNNYGYTF
NA	TRBV6-5	TRBJ1-2	CASSYGSGDGYTF
NA	TRBV2	TRBJ1-1	CASSRTGMNTEAFF
TRBD2	TRBV4-3	TRBJ2-7	CASSQAALAASYEQYF
TRBD1	TRBV15	TRBJ1-3	CATSRDPIQGAGNTIYF
TRBD1	TRBV11-3	TRBJ2-5	CASSLDLGTGGKETQYF
TRBD1	TRBV28	TRBJ1-2	CASTHEAGGGYGYTF
TRBD2	TRBV4-1	TRBJ2-3	CASSASGGLSTDTQYF
NA	TRBV11-1	TRBJ1-1	CASSLRRVMNTEAFF
TRBD1	TRBV19	TRBJ1-2	CASSLRQGVDGDYGYTF
NA	TRBV21-1	TRBJ1-6	CASSGQPPIPINSPLHF
NA	TRBV7-9	TRBJ2-1	CASSSWDLGDAEQFF
NA	TRBV28	TRBJ1-2	CASMEGESGYTF
NA	TRBV13	TRBJ2-7	CASSLGGRLYEQYF
NA	TRBV7-9	TRBJ1-2	CASSFGQNYGYTF
NA	TRBV27	TRBJ2-7	CASSLSLQGGYGYEQYF
NA	TRBV7-9	TRBJ1-2	CASSLVLGRARGYTF
NA	TRBV27	TRBJ2-1	CASSPSPNGYNEQFF
NA	TRBV30	TRBJ2-7	CAWSVSEVPYEQYF
TRBD1	TRBV27	TRBJ1-5	CASRPGYRGRGSGPQPQHF
TRBD2	TRBV30	TRBJ2-1	CAWRGTSGRYYEQFF
TRBD2	TRBV7-2	TRBJ2-2	CASSLAAGELIGELFF
TRBD1	TRBV30	TRBJ2-1	CAWSRQGYGEQFF
TRBD1	TRBV27	TRBJ2-7	CASSKGTESSYEQYF
NA	TRBV2	TRBJ2-4	CASNTAAKNIQYF
NA	TRBV10-3	TRBJ2-2	CAISRGEGGELFF
TRBD1	TRBV7-9	TRBJ2-3	CASSSGTGSTDTQYF
NA	TRBV2	TRBJ1-6	CASRELGNSPLHF
TRBD2	TRBV7-2	TRBJ2-7	CATAYSGRSSYEQYF
TRBD1	TRBV7-2	TRBJ1-3	CASSLVGTGAGNTIYF
NA	TRBV2	TRBJ1-5	CASSGVEKGNQPQHF
TRBD2	TRBV11-3	TRBJ2-3	CASSLILAGGTDTQYF
TRBD1	TRBV19	TRBJ1-1	CASSMDRANTEAFF
NA	TRBV19	TRBJ1-3	CASRTGTERTGNTIYF
NA	TRBV27	TRBJ2-1	CASSMWRVDYNEQFF
NA	TRBV4-1	TRBJ1-5	CASSQEARGPQHF
NA	TRBV4-3	TRBJ1-1	CASSQDLGGNTEAFF
TRBD2	TRBV9	TRBJ2-3	CASSGGLAESTDTQYF
TRBD1	TRBV18	TRBJ2-1	CASSPKDRGRNDEQFF
NA	TRBV20-1	TRBJ1-5	CSASPQHF
NA	TRBV10-3	TRBJ2-1	CAISEMGNEQFF
TRBD2	TRBV5-4	TRBJ2-7	CASSLRWTSGVSSYEQYF
TRBD1	TRBV5-1	TRBJ2-5	CASSLALGRTGGTLYF
NA	TRBV7-8	TRBJ1-1	CASSLMVMNTEAFF
TRBD1	TRBV19	TRBJ2-7	CASSLSTGISYEQYF
NA	TRBV6-1	TRBJ2-1	CASSDYRGHSSYNEQFF